Below, 27 T cell receptor beta chains from the same sample are listed, as sequenced in a study of T-cell reconstitution after alpha-beta-depleted transplantation in children. Preparation of the TCRbeta library involved a method that used unique molecular identifiers. TCRdb redid the calling of the PCR reads with MiXCR, one entry per CDR3 protein. The sample has some 280,000 distinct CDR3 sequences; 9.5% to 10% are singletons. The sequencing here drew on PBMCs from the stem cell graft donor, taken from the stem cell graft. These receptor sequences come from a human donor who donated a stem cell graft to a child with SCID.

The chain couples TRBV7-9 to TRBJ2-4, with D possibly TRBD1 on 6 matching bases. The CDR3 extends over 16 amino acids. Germline assignment: CDR1 SEHNR and CDR2 FQNEAQ (reference sequence). Trimming took off 4 bases at V and 0 bases at J, with 13 bases between the two ends. CDR3 loop: CASSSRDNGAKNIQYF. The CDR3 nucleotides read TGTGCCAGCAGCTCCCGGGACAACGGAGCCAAAAACATTCAGTACTTC. Based on the CDR3 plus reference TRBV7-9 and TRBJ2-4, the full variable domain is DTGVSQNPRHKITKRGQNVTFRCDPISEHNRLYWYRQTLGQGPEFLTYFQNEAQLEKSRLLSDRFSAERPKGSFSTLEIQRTEQGDSAMYLCASSSRDNGAKNIQYFGAGTRLSVL.

This clonotype was seen a handful of times. The chain recombines TRBV4-2 with TRBJ2-5; 11 nucleotides agree with TRBD2. The V segment lost 4 bases and the J segment 1 base; nucleotides outside the gene matches: 8. Looked up from germline, CDR1 is LGHNA and CDR2 is YNFKEQ. The CDR3 length is 17 residues. The CDR3 DNA follows: TGTGCCAGCAGCCCCTATACTAGCGGGGGTGCCCAAGAGACCCAGTACTTC. Translating it yields CASSPYTSGGAQETQYF.

This clonotype was detected ten times or more. The chain recombines TRBV7-9 with TRBJ1-2; D is uncertain. Trimming cost V 1 base and J 4 bases, with 10 bases left between them. Germline loops: CDR1 SEHNR, CDR2 FQNEAQ (reference sequence). This CDR3 comprises 14 residues. CDR3 nucleotide sequence: TGTGCCAGCAGCTTAGGGGAAGCTTTCTATGGCTACACCTTC. This translates into CASSLGEAFYGYTF.

This clonotype came up a few times. The V call is TRBV11-2, the J call TRBJ2-5; 8 bases are shared with TRBD2. CDR3 size: 16 residues. J was trimmed by 0 bases and V by 1 base; bases with no gene match: 4. The V gene's germline CDR1 is SGHAT and CDR2 FQNNGV. The CDR3 DNA is TGTGCCAGCAGCTTAGTGGGCGGGGGGTACCAAGAGACCCAGTACTTC. Translating it yields CASSLVGGGYQETQYF.

The J gene is TRBJ2-7, the V gene TRBV5-1; tentatively, D is TRBD2 (6 bases). The germline V gene encodes CDR1 SGHRS and CDR2 YFSETQ. The CDR3 is 15 amino acids. V was pared by 3 bases and J by 3 bases, with 16 bases between. CDR3 nucleotide sequence: TGCGCCAGCAGCTCAGCCGGGGGTAGCTTCTACGAGCAGTACTTC. Translating it yields CASSSAGGSFYEQYF.

There are many counts of this clonotype. The chain recombines TRBV5-1 with TRBJ2-5, with 12 bases identical to TRBD2. The CDR3 runs to 15 residues. Per the germline V gene, CDR1 is SGHRS and CDR2 is YFSETQ. The trim removed 2 bases at V and 4 bases at J, leaving 3 bases unmatched. The DNA for the CDR3 is TGCGCCAGCAGCTTCACACTAGCGGGGGGAGAGACCCAGTACTTC. This sequence encodes CASSFTLAGGETQYF.

This clonotype was found a few times. This chain joins TRBV12-3 or TRBV12-4 and TRBJ1-3, with a possible D match to TRBD1 (6 bases). The CDR3 consists of 15 residues. The CDR3 is CATQFPGTSGNTIYF. The CDR3 DNA reads as TGTGCGACACAGTTTCCCGGGACATCTGGAAACACCATATATTTT.

This clonotype was seen many times. The genes are TRBV5-1 and TRBJ2-7, with 10 bases identical to TRBD2. Looked up from germline, CDR1 is SGHRS and CDR2 is YFSETQ. The CDR3 spans 14 residues. Trimming at V came to 2 bases and at J to 2 bases, leaving 1 base not matched to a gene. The CDR3 DNA sequence: TGCGCCAGCAGCTTAACTAGCGGGGCCTACGAGCAGTACTTC. Translating it yields CASSLTSGAYEQYF.

This clonotype was seen repeatedly, ten times or more. This sequence joins TRBV3-1 and TRBJ1-2; D remains ambiguous. CDR1 is LGHDT, CDR2 YNNKEL, per germline (reference sequence). The CDR3 sequence is 15 residues long. Trimming stripped 0 bases from V and 0 bases from J, with 8 bases between. The CDR3: CASSQDTLTNYGYTF. The CDR3 DNA follows: TGTGCCAGCAGCCAAGACACTTTGACTAACTATGGCTACACCTTC.

Only a few counts were recorded for this clonotype. The chain links TRBV7-3 to TRBJ2-3; the D is unclear. Germline assignment: CDR1 SGHTA and CDR2 FQGTGA. V was shortened by 5 bases and J by 8 bases, with 14 bases between the two germline ends. The CDR3 contains 13 residues. CDR3 loop: CASSQTTPGTQYF. The CDR3 DNA reads TGTGCCAGCAGCCAGACGACCCCTGGTACGCAGTATTTT.

This clonotype has just a few counts. The chain carries TRBV20-1 and TRBJ2-5; TRBD1 matches 7 bases. Germline CDR1 and CDR2: DFQATT and SNEGSKA (reference sequence). The CDR3 runs 13 residues. V dropped 7 bases and J dropped 6; count of bases not matched to a gene: 11. The CDR3 DNA sequence: TGCAGTGTACTACGACAGGGTGGGAAGACCCAGTACTTC. Residues: CSVLRQGGKTQYF.

This clonotype appeared a few times. This sequence joins TRBV5-1 and TRBJ2-5; TRBD1 matches at 7 bases. Losses at the gene ends were 6 bases for V and 2 bases for J; bases not matched to a gene: 10. This CDR3 is built from 15 residues. Germline assignment: CDR1 SGHRS and CDR2 YFSETQ. DNA of the CDR3: TGCGCCAGCACAACATACAGGGGACATCAAGAGACCCAGTACTTC. This codes for CASTTYRGHQETQYF.

This clonotype was picked up a small number of times. This chain links TRBV5-1 with TRBJ2-1; D is ambiguous. The V end was cut by 0 bases, the J end by 10 bases, with 11 bases between. CDR3 length: 13 amino acids. CDR1 and CDR2 from the germline V gene are SGHRS and YFSETQ. The CDR3 reads CASSLAMGWEQFF. The CDR3 DNA sequence: TGCGCCAGCAGCTTGGCAATGGGATGGGAGCAGTTCTTC. Full variable domain (missing parts from reference TRBV5-1 and TRBJ2-1): KAGVTQTPRYLIKTRGQQVTLSCSPISGHRSVSWYQQTPGQGLQFLFEYFSETQRNKGNFPGRFSGRQFSNSRSEMNVSTLELGDSALYLCASSLAMGWEQFFGPGTRLTVL.

This clonotype was recorded many times. J is TRBJ2-5 and V is TRBV29-1; TRBD2 might be the D (5 bases). Germline CDR1 is SQVTM and CDR2 is ANQGSEA. The CDR3 is 15 residues long. Trimming removed 3 bases at V and 5 bases at J, with 19 bases between. CDR3 bases: TGCAGCGTTGAGGGTCCTCAGCGGTTGGGGGAGACCCAGTACTTC. Its translation is CSVEGPQRLGETQYF.

This clonotype was found a few times. V gene TRBV20-1 combines with J gene TRBJ1-3, with unresolved D. CDR3 size: 15 residues. V lost 0 bases, J lost 2 bases, and 11 bases lay in between. Looked up from germline, CDR1 is DFQATT and CDR2 is SNEGSKA (reference sequence). CDR3 loop: CSARDHRMAGNTIYF. The DNA of the CDR3 is TGCAGTGCTAGAGATCACCGGATGGCTGGAAACACCATATATTTT.

The rearrangement joins TRBV12-3 or TRBV12-4 to TRBJ2-3; D not certain. V gave up 3 bases and J gave up 0 bases, with 13 bases separating them. The CDR3 is made up of 16 amino acids. The CDR3, as DNA: TGTGCCAGCAGTTTTATTTTGGAACCTAGCACAGATACGCAGTATTTT. This sequence encodes CASSFILEPSTDTQYF.

This clonotype was detected a few times. The chain carries TRBV20-1 and TRBJ2-5; unclear D gene. The length of the CDR3 is 12 residues. Germline CDR1 reads DFQATT; CDR2 reads SNEGSKA (reference sequence). V was clipped by 3 bases and J by 6 bases, with 11 bases between them. The CDR3 loop reads CSARGRDQTQYF. The CDR3 coding sequence is TGCAGTGCTAGGGGCCGTGACCAGACCCAGTACTTC.

This clonotype was counted a few times. The chain carries TRBV10-3 and TRBJ2-7, with 9 positions matching TRBD1. After removal of 6 bases from V and 1 base from J, the junction contained 4 bases not matched to a gene. This CDR3 spans 14 amino acids. Per the germline V gene, CDR1 is ENHRY and CDR2 is SYGVKD. The CDR3 region has the DNA TGTGCCATCAGCCCGGGACAGGGATCCTACGAGCAGTACTTC. Protein sequence: CAISPGQGSYEQYF.

At least ten counts were recorded for this clonotype. The rearrangement joins TRBV12-3 or TRBV12-4 to TRBJ2-5; D possibly matches TRBD1 or TRBD2 (6 bases each). This CDR3 has 15 amino acids. V was shortened by 1 base and J by 5 bases, with 14 bases between the two germline ends. In DNA, the CDR3 is TGTGCCAGCAGTTTAGAACAGGGAGGAACGGAGACCCAGTACTTC. Residues: CASSLEQGGTETQYF.

This sequence joins TRBV10-1 and TRBJ2-2; D unresolved. Trimming left V 0 bases short and J 5 bases short, with 13 bases between. The CDR3 runs to 16 residues. Germline V gives CDR1 WNHNN, CDR2 SYGVQD (reference sequence). The CDR3 DNA reads TGCGCCAGCAGTGAGTCCAGTGGCGCGTGGACCGGGGAGCTGTTTTTT. Encoded protein: CASSESSGAWTGELFF.

This clonotype was seen many times. The rearrangement joins TRBV6-5 to TRBJ1-6, with D possibly TRBD1 on 5 matching bases. Trimming cost V 6 bases and J 7 bases, with 10 bases left between them. The germline gives CDR1 MNHEY, CDR2 SVGAGI. CDR3 length equals 13 residues. CDR3 amino acids: CASRAGRNSPLHF. The CDR3 coding sequence is TGTGCCAGCAGGGCAGGGCGGAATTCACCCCTCCACTTT.

This clonotype was found a few times. The V and J genes are TRBV7-2 and TRBJ2-5; TRBD2 matches at 13 bases. Germline V CDR1 and CDR2: SGHTA, FQGNSA. V lost 5 bases and J lost 3; bases outside the gene matches: 9. The CDR3 length is 17 residues. DNA of the CDR3: TGTGCCAGCAGCCTCTACTTGGGACTAGCGGGGAAAGAGACCCAGTACTTC. Protein product: CASSLYLGLAGKETQYF.

The chain uses TRBV7-6 and TRBJ2-7, with D possibly matching TRBD1 (5 bases). Between the trimmed V and J ends, which lost 5 bases and 3 bases, there was a span of 14 bases. Germline-derived CDR1 and CDR2 are SGHVS and FNYEAQ. The CDR3 totals 14 residues. The CDR3 region is CASSIRGQGYEQYF. CDR3 in DNA: TGTGCCAGCAGCATTAGGGGCCAGGGCTACGAGCAGTACTTC.

V usage is TRBV7-2 and J usage is TRBJ2-7; D unresolved. The CDR3 totals 14 residues. CDR1 and CDR2 (germline): SGHTA, FQGNSA. The V end was cut by 2 bases, the J end by 1 base, with 9 bases between. CDR3 loop: CASSLYGQSYEQYF. In nucleotides, the CDR3 is TGTGCCAGCAGCTTATACGGGCAATCCTACGAGCAGTACTTC.

This clonotype was found a few times. V gene TRBV19 combines with J gene TRBJ2-6; 7 nucleotides align to TRBD1. V was pared by 7 bases and J by 2 bases, with 8 bases of the junction left unmatched. The CDR3 is 16 residues long. CDR1 LNHDA and CDR2 SQIVND come from the germline V gene (reference sequence). The CDR3 loop reads CASNPGQKTGANVLTF. DNA of the CDR3: TGTGCCAGTAACCCGGGACAGAAGACTGGGGCCAACGTCCTGACTTTC.

This clonotype was found a few times. This chain uses TRBV5-5 with TRBJ1-1; perhaps TRBD1 as D (5 bases). The V gene's germline CDR1 is SGHKS and CDR2 YYEKEE (reference sequence). The V gene lost 0 bases and the J gene lost 5 bases, with 17 bases spanning the gap. This CDR3 region has 16 residues. The CDR3 is CASSLGTTSAGTEAFF. In DNA, the CDR3 is TGTGCCAGCAGCTTGGGAACCACTTCGGCAGGGACTGAAGCTTTCTTT.

This clonotype was observed a handful of times. The chain uses TRBV5-1 and TRBJ2-7; D unclear. Germline V lookup: CDR1 SGHRS, CDR2 YFSETQ. V was pared by 0 bases and J by 3 bases, with 10 bases between. This CDR3 has 14 amino acids. The CDR3 region has the DNA TGCGCCAGCAGCTTGGCCTCAGCAAACTACGAGCAGTACTTC. Protein sequence: CASSLASANYEQYF.